This T cell receptor (beta chain) was captured in a study of blood T cell repertoires in COVID-19. Study-wide context: The United States, Italy and Spain were the sources of the acute and convalescent COVID-19 samples. The analysed material was cDNA or gDNA that came from T cells, B-cell-depleted T cells, or PBMCs.

From germline, CDR1 is KGHDR and CDR2 SFDVKD. Trimming cost V 2 bases and J 3 bases; bases outside gene matches: 2. The CDR3 has 16 amino acids. As handled by the study authors: From reference gene primer amplification, estimates of nucleated cell counts were derived. TCRdb's copy holds only in-frame clones and misses some; the assay was immunoSEQ multiplex PCR. V and J calls and clone size are as listed in that table; D and trimming were resolved from the DNA. Among roughly 170,000 clones listed, roughly 85% were seen once. This chain connects TRBV24-1 to TRBJ2-1; 11 bases are a match to TRBD2. The specimen sequenced was peripheral blood. This TCR was sampled from a woman aged 70-85 years with acute or convalescent COVID-19. The CDR3 DNA reads as TGTGCCACCAGTGATTCGGGACTAGCGGACTACAATGAGCAGTTCTTC. This sequence encodes CATSDSGLADYNEQFF.